This T cell receptor (beta chain) was recovered during a study of T cell clonotyping in hematopoietic cell transplantation. Generated by immunoSEQ multiplex PCR, the TCRdb table keeps only in-frame clones and is missing some. Seen here are about 27,000 clones, 90% to 97% observed once, and the top ten hold roughly 1.5%. V was clipped by 6 bases and J by 1 base; unmatched bases: 3. The germline V gene has CDR1 MNHNY and CDR2 SVGAGI (reference sequence). This CDR3 has 13 residues. Source material: peripheral blood mononuclear cells. The receptor's source is a man between 50 and 59 years old in good health. Some clones in this sample may be carry-over from other donors' samples. The chain uses TRBV6-6 and TRBJ2-7, with TRBD1 matching over 7 bases. This CDR3 reads CASRTDRSYEQYF. For the CDR3, the DNA is TGTGCCAGCAGAACGGACAGGTCCTACGAGCAGTACTTC.